One and the same sample provided the 16 T cell receptor beta chains below, sequenced in a study of vaccination and CD4 T cells after COVID-19 (dated by TCRdb to between 2021 and 2024). Which antigens these TCRs recognize remains unknown. The treatment or condition label here, explained by the study, means: approximately 10-day PBMC culture with coronavirus spike peptide pools or control peptides (ViraFEST assay). Library preparation used PCR. Sequencing was performed on an Illumina iSeq 100. DNA from cultured CD4+ T cells underwent TCR sequencing with the Oncomine TCR Beta short-read assay at the Johns Hopkins FTIC core. In-frame beta chains were kept once TCRdb had trimmed the public reads at Q25 with fastp and called clones with MiXCR. Each record represents a unique CDR3 protein, reported with the most common genes and DNA among its rows. The sample table records more than 7,000 distinct CDR3 sequences; 58% of these occur just once. The ten largest clones capture 32% of the sample.

The sample consisted of CD4+ T cells from blood, cultured in vitro. All receptors come from a human donor who had recovered from COVID-19.

This clonotype came up a few times. The rearrangement joins TRBV20-1 to TRBJ1-1, with 8 positions matching TRBD1. The germline V gene has CDR1 DFQATT and CDR2 SNEGSKA (reference sequence). Trimming cost V 6 bases and J 6 bases; bases outside gene matches: 6. This CDR3 comprises 12 residues. The CDR3 loop reads CSAQGAVSEAFF. CDR3 nucleotide sequence: TGCAGTGCGCAGGGGGCTGTTTCTGAAGCTTTCTTT.

The chain combines TRBV4-2 with TRBJ2-1, with 10 bases aligning to TRBD2. The CDR3 is made up of 15 amino acids. The V and J ends lost 2 bases and 9 bases, in that order; junction bases with no gene match: 7. The germline V gene encodes CDR1 LGHNA and CDR2 YNFKEQ. The CDR3 spells CASSQLAGAMSEQFF. In DNA form, the CDR3 reads TGTGCCAGCAGCCAACTAGCGGGAGCTATGTCTGAGCAGTTCTTC.

The V call is TRBV28, the J call TRBJ1-3; D is ambiguous. The CDR3 is 15 amino acids. V lost 6 bases and J lost 0, with 12 bases in between. Germline V lookup: CDR1 MDHEN, CDR2 SYDVKM. The CDR3 region is CASRGRPNSGNTIYF. For the CDR3, the DNA is TGTGCCAGCAGGGGTCGGCCGAACTCTGGAAACACCATATATTTT.

The J gene is TRBJ2-2, the V gene TRBV7-2, with a weak D call TRBD2 (6 bases). Trimming pared 5 bases from V and 5 bases from J, leaving 15 bases between. The CDR3 has 15 residues. The germline CDR1 and CDR2 sequences are SGHTA and FQGNSA. CDR3 protein: CASSPGPTSTGELFF. The CDR3 DNA sequence: TGTGCCAGCAGCCCCGGCCCGACTAGTACCGGGGAGCTGTTTTTT.

The rearrangement uses TRBV4-2 and TRBJ2-1; 8 bases align to TRBD2. After removal of 0 bases from V and 7 bases from J, the junction contained 8 bases not matched to a gene. Germline V gene lookup returns CDR1 LGHNA and CDR2 YNFKEQ. The CDR3 runs 16 residues. The chain's CDR3 is CASSQDPAGAQNEQFF. In DNA, the CDR3 is TGTGCCAGCAGCCAAGACCCAGCGGGAGCCCAGAATGAGCAGTTCTTC.

V usage is TRBV14 and J usage is TRBJ2-5, with TRBD2 matching over 7 bases. The CDR3 has 13 amino acids. The J segment lost 5 bases and the V segment lost 6 bases, leaving 6 bases of the junction unmatched. The germline V gene has CDR1 SGHDN and CDR2 FVKESK. CDR3 coding DNA: TGTGCCAGCAGGCGGGAGAGCGGGGAGACCCAGTACTTC. Translation: CASRRESGETQYF.

V usage is TRBV20-1 and J usage is TRBJ1-5; a weak D match, TRBD1 (5 bases). The germline gives CDR1 DFQATT, CDR2 SNEGSKA (reference sequence). The CDR3 runs 12 residues. V was trimmed by 6 bases and J by 6 bases, leaving 12 bases between them. The CDR3, as DNA: TGCAGTGCCTTGGGGGGGTTTCAGCCCCAGCATTTT. It is translated as CSALGGFQPQHF.

The J gene is TRBJ2-3, the V gene TRBV21-1. TRBV21-1 counts as a pseudogene. This CDR3 spans 15 amino acids. The CDR3 loop reads CASSKAYGDRGTQYF. DNA of the CDR3: TGTGCCAGCAGCAAAGCGTACGGAGATCGAGGTACGCAGTATTTT.

The CDR3 protein is CASTRRGVGQETQYF. CDR3 bases: TGTGCCAGCACCCGGAGGGGGGTGGGCCAAGAGACCCAGTACTTC. This sequence joins TRBV9 and TRBJ2-5; D is perhaps TRBD1 or TRBD2 (6 bases each). Per the germline V gene, CDR1 is SGDLS and CDR2 is YYNGEE. Trimming cost V 6 bases and J 1 base, with 16 bases left between them. The CDR3 spans 15 residues.

The CDR3 DNA sequence: TGTGCCAGCGGGTCCGCGGGACACCTTAGCAATGAGCAGTTCTTC. Protein product: CASGSAGHLSNEQFF. This sequence joins TRBV2 and TRBJ2-1; D assignment may be TRBD1 or TRBD2 (6 bases each). The CDR3 has 15 amino acids. CDR1 is SNHLY and CDR2 is FYNNEI in the germline V gene. V shed 8 bases and J shed 6 bases, with 20 bases lying between them.

This clonotype was observed a few times. V is TRBV6-2 or TRBV6-3 and J is TRBJ1-5; D unresolved. Trimming stripped 5 bases from V and 0 bases from J, with 8 bases between. Germline V gene lookup returns CDR1 MNHEY and CDR2 SVGEGT. CDR3 length: 14 residues. The CDR3 bases are TGTGCCAGCAGTCCGACCTATAGCAATCAGCCCCAGCATTTT. As protein: CASSPTYSNQPQHF.

The chain links TRBV4-2 to TRBJ2-7; 9 nucleotides align to TRBD2. The CDR3 totals 16 residues. Germline assignment: CDR1 LGHNA and CDR2 YNFKEQ. V trimming: 3 bases; J trimming: 2 bases; junction bases outside the gene matches: 8. The CDR3 DNA reads TGTGCCAGCAGCCAGGTAGCTGCGGGAGGGACCTACGAGCAGTACTTC. This encodes CASSQVAAGGTYEQYF.

This sequence joins TRBV7-2 and TRBJ2-1, with TRBD1 matching 7 bases. This CDR3 has 16 amino acids. CDR1 and CDR2 (germline): SGHTA, FQGNSA. Trimming at V came to 3 bases and at J to 3 bases, leaving 8 bases not matched to a gene. This chain's CDR3 is CASSFTGQEYYNEQFF. The CDR3 DNA reads TGTGCCAGCAGCTTCACCGGACAGGAATACTACAATGAGCAGTTCTTC.

This clonotype was seen only a few times. The chain has TRBV19 and TRBJ1-2; weak D call: TRBD1 (5 bases). With 1 base removed from V and 4 bases from J, the gap between germline ends came to 7 bases. Per germline, CDR1 LNHDA and CDR2 SQIVND (reference sequence). This CDR3 comprises 13 residues. CDR3 in DNA: TGTGCCAGTAGTATAGGACAGACCTATGGCTACACCTTC. Protein: CASSIGQTYGYTF.

This clonotype is classed as medium-sized (0.01 to 0.1%). V gene TRBV7-9 combines with J gene TRBJ1-1, with TRBD1 as a possible D gene (6 bases). From germline, CDR1 is SEHNR and CDR2 FQNEAQ (reference sequence). The CDR3 runs 13 residues. Trimming left V 4 bases short and J 1 base short, with 7 bases between. The CDR3 sequence: CASSSQGNTEAFF. In DNA, the CDR3 is TGTGCCAGCAGCTCACAGGGGAACACTGAAGCTTTCTTT.

The CDR3 coding sequence is TGTGCCAGCCCTGGCCCGGGTAACCCGAACACCGGGGAGCTGTTTTTT. This encodes CASPGPGNPNTGELFF. The J gene is TRBJ2-2, the V gene TRBV7-8; unclear D gene. V was cut by 8 bases and J by 0 bases, with 16 bases left in between. Germline values: CDR1 SGHVS, CDR2 FQNEAQ. This CDR3 is built from 16 residues. The whole variable domain, remainder taken from reference TRBV7-8 and TRBJ2-2, is GAGVSQSPRYKVAKRGQDVALRCDPISGHVSLFWYQQALGQGPEFLTYFQNEAQLDKSGLPSDRFFAERPEGSVSTLKIQRTQQEDSAVYLCASPGPGNPNTGELFFGEGSRLTVL.